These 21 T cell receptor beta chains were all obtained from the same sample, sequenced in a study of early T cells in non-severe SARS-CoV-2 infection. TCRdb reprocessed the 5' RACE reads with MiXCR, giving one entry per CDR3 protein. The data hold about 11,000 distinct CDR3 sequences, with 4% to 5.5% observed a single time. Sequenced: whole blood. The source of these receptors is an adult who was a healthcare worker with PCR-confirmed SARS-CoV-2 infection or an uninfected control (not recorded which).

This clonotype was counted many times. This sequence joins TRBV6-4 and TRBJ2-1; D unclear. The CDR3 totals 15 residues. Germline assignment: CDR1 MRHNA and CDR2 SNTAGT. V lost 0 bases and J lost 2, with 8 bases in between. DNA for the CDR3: TGTGCCAGCAGTGACTCTGACGGAACCTACAATGAGCAGTTCTTC. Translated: CASSDSDGTYNEQFF.

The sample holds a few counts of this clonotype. The CDR3 nucleotides are TGTGCCAGCAGCCAAGACAGGGGCCCACCCCTCCACTTT. Its translation: CASSQDRGPPLHF. This chain uses TRBV5-4 with TRBJ1-6; 8 bases match TRBD1. J lost 11 bases, V lost 4 bases, and 5 bases had no gene match. Germline V gene data show CDR1 as SGHNT and CDR2 as YYREEE (reference sequence). CDR3 length equals 13 residues.

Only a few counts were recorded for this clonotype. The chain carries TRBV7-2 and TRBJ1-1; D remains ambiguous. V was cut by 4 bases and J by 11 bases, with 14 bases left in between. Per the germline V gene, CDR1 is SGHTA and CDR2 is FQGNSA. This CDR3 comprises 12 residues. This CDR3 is CASSSDPGMAFF. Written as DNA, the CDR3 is TGTGCCAGCAGCTCGGACCCCGGTATGGCTTTCTTT.

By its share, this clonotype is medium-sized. As DNA, the CDR3 is TGTGCCAGCAGACCTAGGGGGTCGGGTGAAGCTTTCTTT. It specifies CASRPRGSGEAFF. The chain uses TRBV5-4 and TRBJ1-1; tentative D call: TRBD1 (6 bases). The germline V and J ends were trimmed by 5 bases and 7 bases, with 15 bases remaining between them. The CDR3 runs 13 residues. From germline, CDR1 is SGHNT and CDR2 YYREEE (reference sequence).

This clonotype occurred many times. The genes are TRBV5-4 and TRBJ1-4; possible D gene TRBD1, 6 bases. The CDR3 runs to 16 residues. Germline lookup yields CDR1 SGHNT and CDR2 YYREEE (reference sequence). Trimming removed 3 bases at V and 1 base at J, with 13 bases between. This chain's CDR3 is CASSWGTRGTNEKLFF. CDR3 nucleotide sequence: TGTGCCAGCAGCTGGGGGACAAGGGGAACTAATGAAAAACTGTTTTTT.

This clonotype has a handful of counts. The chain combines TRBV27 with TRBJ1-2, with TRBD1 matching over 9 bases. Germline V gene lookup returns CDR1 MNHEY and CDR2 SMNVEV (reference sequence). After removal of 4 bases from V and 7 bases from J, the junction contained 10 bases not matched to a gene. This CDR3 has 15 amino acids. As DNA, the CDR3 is TGTGCCAGCAGTTCCCGGGACAGGGTCTTTTTTGGCTACACCTTC. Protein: CASSSRDRVFFGYTF.

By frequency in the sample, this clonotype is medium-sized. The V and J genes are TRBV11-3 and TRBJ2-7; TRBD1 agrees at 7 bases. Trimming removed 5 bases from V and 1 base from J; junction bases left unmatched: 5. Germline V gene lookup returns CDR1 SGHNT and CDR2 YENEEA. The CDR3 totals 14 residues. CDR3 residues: CASSQGQPSYEQYF. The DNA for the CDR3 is TGTGCCAGCAGCCAGGGACAGCCGTCCTACGAGCAGTACTTC.

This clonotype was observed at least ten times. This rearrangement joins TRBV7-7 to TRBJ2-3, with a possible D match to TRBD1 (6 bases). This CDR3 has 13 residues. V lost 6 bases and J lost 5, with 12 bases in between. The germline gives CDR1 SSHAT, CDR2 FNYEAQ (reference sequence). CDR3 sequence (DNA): TGTGCCAGCAGTCCCGGGACATTAGATACGCAGTATTTT. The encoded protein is CASSPGTLDTQYF. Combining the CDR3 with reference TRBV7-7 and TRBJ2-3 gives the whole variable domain GAGVSQSPRYKVTKRGQDVTLRCDPISSHATLYWYQQALGQGPEFLTYFNYEAQPDKSGLPSDRFSAERPEGSISTLTIQRTEQRDSAMYRCASSPGTLDTQYFGPGTRLTVL.

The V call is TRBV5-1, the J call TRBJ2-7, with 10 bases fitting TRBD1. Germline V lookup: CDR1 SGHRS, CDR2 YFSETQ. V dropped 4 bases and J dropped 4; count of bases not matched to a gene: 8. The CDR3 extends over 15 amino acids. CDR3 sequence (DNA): TGCGCCAGCAGCCTACAGACAGGGGGCAATTACGAGCAGTACTTC. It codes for CASSLQTGGNYEQYF. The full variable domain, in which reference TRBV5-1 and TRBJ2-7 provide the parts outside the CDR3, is KAGVTQTPRYLIKTRGQQVTLSCSPISGHRSVSWYQQTPGQGLQFLFEYFSETQRNKGNFPGRFSGRQFSNSRSEMNVSTLELGDSALYLCASSLQTGGNYEQYFGPGTRLTVT.

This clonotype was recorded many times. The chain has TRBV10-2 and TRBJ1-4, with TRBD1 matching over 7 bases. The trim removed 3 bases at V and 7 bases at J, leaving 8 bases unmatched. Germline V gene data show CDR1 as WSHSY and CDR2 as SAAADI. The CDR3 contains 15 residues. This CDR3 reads CASSEKRGQIEKLFF. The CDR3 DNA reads TGCGCCAGCAGTGAAAAGAGGGGGCAAATTGAAAAACTGTTTTTT.

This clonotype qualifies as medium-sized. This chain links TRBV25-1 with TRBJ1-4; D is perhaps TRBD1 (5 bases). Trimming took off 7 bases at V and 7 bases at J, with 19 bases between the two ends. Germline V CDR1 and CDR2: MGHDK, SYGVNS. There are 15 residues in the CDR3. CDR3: CASKVGAGSSEKLFF. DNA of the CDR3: TGTGCCAGCAAAGTGGGTGCAGGGTCAAGTGAAAAACTGTTTTTT.

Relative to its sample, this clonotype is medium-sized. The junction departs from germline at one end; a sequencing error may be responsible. The CDR3 loop reads CSVEDIRVEVF. CDR3 DNA sequence: TGCAGCGTTGAAGATATTCGTGTGGAGGTCTTC. V is TRBV29-1 and J is TRBJ1-2; no clear D. The CDR3 has 11 amino acids. Germline CDR1 SQVTM, CDR2 ANQGSEA.

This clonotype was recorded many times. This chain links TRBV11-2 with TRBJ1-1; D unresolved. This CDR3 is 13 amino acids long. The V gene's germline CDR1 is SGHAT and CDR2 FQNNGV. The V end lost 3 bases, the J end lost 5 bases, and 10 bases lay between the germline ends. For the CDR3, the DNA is TGTGCCAGCAGCTTGTCGGGTTCAACTGAAGCTTTCTTT. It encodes CASSLSGSTEAFF.

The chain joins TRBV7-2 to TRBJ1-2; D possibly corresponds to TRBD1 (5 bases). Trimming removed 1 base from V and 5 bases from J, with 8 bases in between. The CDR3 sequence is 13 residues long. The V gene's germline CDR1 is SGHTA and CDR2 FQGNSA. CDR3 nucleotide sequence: TGTGCCAGCAGCTTAGACAGGATGTATGGCTACACCTTC. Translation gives CASSLDRMYGYTF.

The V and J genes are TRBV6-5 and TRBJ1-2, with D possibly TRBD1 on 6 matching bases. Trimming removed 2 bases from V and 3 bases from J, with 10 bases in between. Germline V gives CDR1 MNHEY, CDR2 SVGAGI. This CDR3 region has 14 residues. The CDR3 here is CASSYGGADYGYTF. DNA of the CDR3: TGTGCCAGCAGTTACGGGGGCGCGGACTATGGCTACACCTTC.

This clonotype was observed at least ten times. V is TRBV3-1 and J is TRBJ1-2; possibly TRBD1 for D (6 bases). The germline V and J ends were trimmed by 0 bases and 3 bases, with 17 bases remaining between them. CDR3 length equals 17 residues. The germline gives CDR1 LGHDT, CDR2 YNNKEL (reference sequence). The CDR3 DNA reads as TGTGCCAGCAGCCAAGACCTATCCGGGACAACCGACTATGGCTACACCTTC. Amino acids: CASSQDLSGTTDYGYTF.

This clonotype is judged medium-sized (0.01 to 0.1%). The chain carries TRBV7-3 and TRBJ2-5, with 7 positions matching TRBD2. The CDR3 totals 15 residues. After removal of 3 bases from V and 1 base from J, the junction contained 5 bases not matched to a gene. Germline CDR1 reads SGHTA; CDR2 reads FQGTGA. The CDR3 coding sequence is TGTGCCAGCAGCTTCAGCGGGGCGGGCCAAGAGACCCAGTACTTC. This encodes CASSFSGAGQETQYF.

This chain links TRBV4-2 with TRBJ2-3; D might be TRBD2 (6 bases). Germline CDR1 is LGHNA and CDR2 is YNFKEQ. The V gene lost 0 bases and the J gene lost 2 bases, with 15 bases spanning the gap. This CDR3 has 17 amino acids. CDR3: CASSQDEGRESTDTQYF. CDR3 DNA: TGTGCCAGCAGCCAAGATGAGGGACGGGAGTCCACAGATACGCAGTATTTT.

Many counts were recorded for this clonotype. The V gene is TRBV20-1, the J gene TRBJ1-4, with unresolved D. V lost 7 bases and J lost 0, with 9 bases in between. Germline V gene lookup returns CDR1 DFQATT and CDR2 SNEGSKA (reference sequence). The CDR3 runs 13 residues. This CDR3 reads CSVYLATNEKLFF. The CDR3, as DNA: TGCAGTGTTTACCTTGCAACTAATGAAAAACTGTTTTTT.

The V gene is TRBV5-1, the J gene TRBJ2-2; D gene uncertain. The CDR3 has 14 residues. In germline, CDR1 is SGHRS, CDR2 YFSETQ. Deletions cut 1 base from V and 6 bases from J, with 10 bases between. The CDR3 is CASSLKGGSGELFF. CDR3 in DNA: TGCGCCAGCAGCTTGAAGGGTGGCTCCGGGGAGCTGTTTTTT.

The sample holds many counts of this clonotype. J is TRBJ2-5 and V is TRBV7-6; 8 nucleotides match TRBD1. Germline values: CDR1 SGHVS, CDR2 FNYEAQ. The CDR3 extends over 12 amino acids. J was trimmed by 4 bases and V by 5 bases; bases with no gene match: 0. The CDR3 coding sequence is TGTGCCAGCAGCCAGGGGGCAGAGACCCAGTACTTC. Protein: CASSQGAETQYF.